Sequencing of this T cell receptor beta chain was carried out in a study of T cells in Graves' hyperthyroidism and ophthalmopathy. Study as a whole: Peripheral blood was collected at initial diagnosis, before any treatment. Findings and limits, study-wide: Also found in blood were most expanded thyroid clonotypes above 0.001.

Diagnosing involved the use of clinical symptoms, serum thyroxine and TRAb, thyroid ultrasound and orbital computed tomography. The authors took PBMCs from over 8.5 ml fresh peripheral blood. Using RNA transcripts as the source, TCR beta CDR3 regions were amplified. Carried out on the TCR CDR3, a first-round RT-PCR used the HTBI primer set. One entry per CDR3 protein, called by TCRdb with MiXCR from the multiplex PCR reads. The sample records around 400,000 distinct CDR3 sequences, roughly 15% being singletons. Many counts were recorded for this clonotype. Its antigen remains unidentified. V shed 6 bases and J 4 bases; nucleotides not matched to a gene: 5. The CDR3 has 13 amino acids. Germline loops: CDR1 LGHNT, CDR2 FRNRAP.

Sequencing input: blood. The chain joins TRBV12-5 to TRBJ2-5; 7 positions match TRBD1. The receptor was isolated from a woman aged 55-70 years with Graves' ophthalmopathy. In nucleotides, the CDR3 is TGTGCTAGTGGAATGGACAGGCGAGAGACCCAGTACTTC. It specifies CASGMDRRETQYF.